This T cell receptor (beta chain) comes out of a study of identical twins listed by TCRdb under 2016. Describing the broader study: To test whether fetal clonotypes persist, the study used deep sequencing on TCR alpha and beta repertoires from monozygotic twins, unrelated adults of various ages, and cord blood. To rule out contamination, the twin experiments were replicated at different times with different library preparation protocols. The study at large found these results: Because the same donors could not be followed over many years, conclusions were based on cross-sectional statistical analysis. Invariant T cells such as MAIT and iNKT could partly confound zero-insertion analyses, although diverse VJ usage argued against such confounding for most clonotypes. Compared with coincidental sharing between unrelated individuals, out-of-frame TCR alpha sequences shared between twins showed an excess of sequences with low generation probability. Recombination models systematically underestimated out-of-frame TCR alpha sharing in monozygotic twins but agreed with sharing between unrelated individuals. Fewer insertions were carried by abundant cord blood beta clonotypes, a similar but weaker trend appeared in young adult naive repertoires, and no such trend appeared in memory repertoires. In beta out-of-frame sequences, excess twin sharing was weaker, because having fewer shared sequences lowered the signal-to-noise ratio.

Details on this clonotype: Its antigen remains unidentified. Base qualities were left out, and no much larger clone turns up one base away.

Every donor in the study was a healthy Caucasian. Three pairs of female monozygotic twins, all aged about 18 to 29 years, were included in the twin cohort. Peripheral blood mononuclear cells were the source from which RNA for the TCR libraries was isolated. The CDR3 measures 15 amino acids from cysteine to phenylalanine. Of all the DNA, just the CDR3 is kept, 45 bases in frame from base 1. Taken from the germline V gene, the CDR1 and CDR2 loops are LGHNA and YSLEER. Trimming at the junction amounts to 0 bases on V and 4 bases on J, and the germline ends lie 9 bases apart. The library was made by 5' RACE. Sequencing was performed on an Illumina HiSeq 2000. A universal primer binding site was introduced by template switching, and a unique molecular identifier was present in the final cDNA, enabling accurate counting of TCR cDNA molecules. Specific primers in the conserved constant-segment region were used to synthesize first-strand cDNA for the TCR alpha and beta chains. To control for contamination, every cDNA library carried two barcodes: a SMART-Mk sample barcode plus Illumina barcodes. TruSeq adapter sequences and Illumina sample barcodes were added in two successive PCR steps. TCR alpha and beta cDNA libraries were sequenced on the Illumina HiSeq platform with custom primers. In the authors' own workflow: MiGEC was used to process raw reads and extract unique molecular identifiers, and MiXCR was used to find CDR3 positions. Recombination models were inferred per individual with the repgenHMM and IGoR tools using an EM algorithm. The analysis of shared clonotypes was done with the tcR package in R, with sharing normalized by the product of cloneset sizes. To study raw recombination without the effects of thymic and clonal selection, out-of-frame nonproductive sequences were analyzed. The public sequencing data were trimmed at Q25 with fastp and processed into clonotypes with MiXCR by TCRdb, which kept only in-frame beta chains. Rows with one shared CDR3 protein collapse into an entry with the most common genes and DNA. The V and J calls shown here were made by TCRdb, not taken from the authors' results. The sample records 650,000 to 800,000 distinct CDR3 sequences, about 9.4% of which are singletons. 0.98% of the sample comes from the top ten.

This same sample was also part of a study on yellow fever vaccine responses in identical twins. Drawing on the second study: According to the authors, in identical twins the way T cells responded to vaccination appeared partly convergent and partly personalized. In identical twins, the study followed T cell clones that responded to the vaccine with precision.

The TCR sequence derives from a woman in her late teens or twenties in good health. The specimen sequenced was PBMCs. This chain joins TRBV4-3 to TRBJ2-2, with a weak D call of TRBD1 (6 bases match). Here is the DNA: TGCGCCAGCAGCCAAGATTGGGGGCCCACCGGGGAGCTGTTTTTT. It specifies CASSQDWGPTGELFF.